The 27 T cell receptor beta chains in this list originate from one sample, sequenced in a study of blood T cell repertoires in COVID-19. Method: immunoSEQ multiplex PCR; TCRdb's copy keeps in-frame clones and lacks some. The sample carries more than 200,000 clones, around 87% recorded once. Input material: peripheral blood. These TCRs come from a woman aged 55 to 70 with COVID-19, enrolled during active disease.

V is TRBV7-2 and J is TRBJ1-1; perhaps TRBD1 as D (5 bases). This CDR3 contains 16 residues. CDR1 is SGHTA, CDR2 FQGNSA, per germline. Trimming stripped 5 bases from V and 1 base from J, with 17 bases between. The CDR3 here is CASSIYRSRRNTEAFF. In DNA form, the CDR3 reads TGTGCCAGCAGCATATACAGGAGTCGTAGGAACACTGAAGCTTTCTTT.

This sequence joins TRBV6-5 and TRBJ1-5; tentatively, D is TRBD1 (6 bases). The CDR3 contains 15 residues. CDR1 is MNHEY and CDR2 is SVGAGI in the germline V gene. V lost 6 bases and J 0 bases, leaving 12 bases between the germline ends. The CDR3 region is CASRPQGISNQPQHF. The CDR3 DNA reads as TGTGCCAGCAGGCCCCAGGGGATTAGCAATCAGCCCCAGCATTTT.

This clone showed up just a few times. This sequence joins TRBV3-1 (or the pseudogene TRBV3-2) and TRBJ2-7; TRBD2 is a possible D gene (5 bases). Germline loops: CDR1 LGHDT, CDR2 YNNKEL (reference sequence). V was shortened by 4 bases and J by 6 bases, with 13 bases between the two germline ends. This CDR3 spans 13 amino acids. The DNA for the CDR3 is TGTGCCAGCAGCCCCACTCGAGGAGGCGAGCAGTACTTC. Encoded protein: CASSPTRGGEQYF.

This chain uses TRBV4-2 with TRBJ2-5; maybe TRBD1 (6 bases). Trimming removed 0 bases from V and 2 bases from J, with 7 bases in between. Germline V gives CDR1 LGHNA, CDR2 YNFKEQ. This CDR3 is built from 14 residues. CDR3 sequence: CASSQEQGQETQYF. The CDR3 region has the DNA TGTGCCAGCAGCCAAGAACAGGGACAAGAGACCCAGTACTTC.

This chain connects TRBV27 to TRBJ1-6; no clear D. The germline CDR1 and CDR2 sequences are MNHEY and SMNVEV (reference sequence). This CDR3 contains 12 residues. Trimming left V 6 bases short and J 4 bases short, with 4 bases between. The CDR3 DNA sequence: TGTGCCAGCAGGGAGTATAATTCACCCCTCCACTTT. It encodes CASREYNSPLHF.

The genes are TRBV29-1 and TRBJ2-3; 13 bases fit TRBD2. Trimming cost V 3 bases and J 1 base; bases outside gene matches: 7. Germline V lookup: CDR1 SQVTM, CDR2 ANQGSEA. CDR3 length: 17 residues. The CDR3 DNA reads TGCAGCGTTGATTTTGGACTAGCGGGAGTAGGCACAGATACGCAGTATTTT. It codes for CSVDFGLAGVGTDTQYF.

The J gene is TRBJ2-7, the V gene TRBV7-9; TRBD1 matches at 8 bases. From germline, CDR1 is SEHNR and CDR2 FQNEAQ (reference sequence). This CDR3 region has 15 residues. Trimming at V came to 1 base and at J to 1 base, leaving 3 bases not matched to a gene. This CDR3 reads CASSLVQGVSYEQYF. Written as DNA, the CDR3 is TGTGCCAGCAGCTTAGTACAGGGGGTGTCCTACGAGCAGTACTTC.

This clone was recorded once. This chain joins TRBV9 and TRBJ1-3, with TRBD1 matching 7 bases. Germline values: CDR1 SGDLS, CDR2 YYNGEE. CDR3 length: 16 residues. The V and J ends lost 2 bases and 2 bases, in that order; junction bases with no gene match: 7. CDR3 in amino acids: CASSVDRVRPGNTIYF. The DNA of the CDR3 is TGTGCCAGCAGCGTTGACAGGGTTCGCCCTGGAAACACCATATATTTT.

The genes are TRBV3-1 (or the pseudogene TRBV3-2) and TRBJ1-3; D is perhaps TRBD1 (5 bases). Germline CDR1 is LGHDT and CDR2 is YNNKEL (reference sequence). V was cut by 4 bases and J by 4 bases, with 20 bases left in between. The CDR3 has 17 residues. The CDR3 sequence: CASSLALGGAGGNTIYF. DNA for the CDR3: TGTGCCAGCAGCCTAGCCCTGGGTGGGGCGGGAGGAAACACCATATATTTT.

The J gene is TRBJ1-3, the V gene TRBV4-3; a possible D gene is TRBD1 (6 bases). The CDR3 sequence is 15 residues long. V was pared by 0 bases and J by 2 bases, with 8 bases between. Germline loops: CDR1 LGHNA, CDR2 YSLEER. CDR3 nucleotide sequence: TGCGCCAGCAGCCAAGATTGGGACACTGGAAACACCATATATTTT. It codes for CASSQDWDTGNTIYF.

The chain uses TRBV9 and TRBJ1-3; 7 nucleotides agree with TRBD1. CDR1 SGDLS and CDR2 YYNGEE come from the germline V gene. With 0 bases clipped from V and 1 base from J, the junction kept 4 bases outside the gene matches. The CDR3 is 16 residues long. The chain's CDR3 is CASSVEARGSGNTIYF. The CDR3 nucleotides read TGTGCCAGCAGCGTAGAGGCCAGGGGGTCTGGAAACACCATATATTTT.

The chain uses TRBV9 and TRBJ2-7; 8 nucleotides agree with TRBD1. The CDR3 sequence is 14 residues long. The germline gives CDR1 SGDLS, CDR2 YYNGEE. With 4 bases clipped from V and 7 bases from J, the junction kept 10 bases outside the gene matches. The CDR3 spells CASSPMTGVLEQYF. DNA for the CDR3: TGTGCCAGCAGCCCCATGACAGGGGTCTTAGAGCAGTACTTC.

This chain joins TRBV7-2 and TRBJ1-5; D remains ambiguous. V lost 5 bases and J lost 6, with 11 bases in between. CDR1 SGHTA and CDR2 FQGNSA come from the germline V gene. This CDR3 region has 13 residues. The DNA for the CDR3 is TGTGCCAGCAGCCCCCAGAGAGGTCAGCCCCAGCATTTT. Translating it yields CASSPQRGQPQHF.

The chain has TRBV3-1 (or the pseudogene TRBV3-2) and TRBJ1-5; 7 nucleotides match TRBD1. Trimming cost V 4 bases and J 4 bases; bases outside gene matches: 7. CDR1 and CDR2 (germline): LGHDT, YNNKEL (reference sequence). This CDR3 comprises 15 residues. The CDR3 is CASSLSGQANQPQHF. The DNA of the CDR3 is TGTGCCAGCAGCCTTAGTGGACAGGCAAATCAGCCCCAGCATTTT.

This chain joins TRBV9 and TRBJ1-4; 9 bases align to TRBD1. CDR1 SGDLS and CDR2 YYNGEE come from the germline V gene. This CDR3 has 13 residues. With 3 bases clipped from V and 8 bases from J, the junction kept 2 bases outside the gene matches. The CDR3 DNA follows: TGTGCCAGCAGCGGCGGGACAGGGGAAAAACTGTTTTTT. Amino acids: CASSGGTGEKLFF.

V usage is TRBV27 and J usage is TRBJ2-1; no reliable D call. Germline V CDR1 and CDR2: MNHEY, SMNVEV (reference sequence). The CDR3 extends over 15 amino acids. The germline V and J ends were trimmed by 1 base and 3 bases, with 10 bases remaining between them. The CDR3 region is CASSLLGSGYNEQFF. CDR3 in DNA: TGTGCCAGCAGTTTATTAGGTTCGGGCTACAATGAGCAGTTCTTC.

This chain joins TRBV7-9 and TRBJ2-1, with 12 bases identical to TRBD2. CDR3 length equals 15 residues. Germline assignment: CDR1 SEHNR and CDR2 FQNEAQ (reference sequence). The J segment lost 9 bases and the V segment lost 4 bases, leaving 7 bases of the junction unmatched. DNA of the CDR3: TGTGCCAGCAGCTCGACTAGCGGGAGAATTGGTGAGCAGTTCTTC. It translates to CASSSTSGRIGEQFF.

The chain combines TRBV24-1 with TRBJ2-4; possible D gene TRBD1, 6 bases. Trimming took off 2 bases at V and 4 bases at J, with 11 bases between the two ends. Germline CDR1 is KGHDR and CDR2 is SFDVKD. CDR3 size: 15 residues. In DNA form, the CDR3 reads TGTGCCACCAGTGATTATGCAGGGGAGAAAAACATTCAGTACTTC. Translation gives CATSDYAGEKNIQYF.

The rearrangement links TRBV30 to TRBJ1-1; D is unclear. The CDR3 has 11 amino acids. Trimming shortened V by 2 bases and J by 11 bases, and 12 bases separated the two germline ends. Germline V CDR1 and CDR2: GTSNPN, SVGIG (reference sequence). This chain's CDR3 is CAWSSLPRAFF. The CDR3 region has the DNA TGTGCCTGGAGTTCCCTCCCACGGGCTTTCTTT.

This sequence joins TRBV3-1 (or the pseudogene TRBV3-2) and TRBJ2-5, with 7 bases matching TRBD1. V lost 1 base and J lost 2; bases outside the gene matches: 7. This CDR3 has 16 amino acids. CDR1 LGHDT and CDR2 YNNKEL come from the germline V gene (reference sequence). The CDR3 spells CASSQGSGGWQETQYF. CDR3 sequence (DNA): TGTGCCAGCAGCCAAGGTTCAGGGGGTTGGCAAGAGACCCAGTACTTC.

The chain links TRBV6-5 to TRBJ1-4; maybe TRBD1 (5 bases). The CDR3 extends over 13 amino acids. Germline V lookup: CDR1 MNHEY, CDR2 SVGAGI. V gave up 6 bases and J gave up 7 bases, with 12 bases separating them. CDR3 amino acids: CASRTDSPEKLFF. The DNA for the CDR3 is TGTGCCAGCAGAACCGACAGCCCTGAAAAACTGTTTTTT.

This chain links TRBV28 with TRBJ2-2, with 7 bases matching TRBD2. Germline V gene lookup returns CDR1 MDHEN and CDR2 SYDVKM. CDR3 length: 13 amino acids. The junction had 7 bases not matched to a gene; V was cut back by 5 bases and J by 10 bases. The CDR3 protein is CASSPPLAMELFF. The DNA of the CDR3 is TGTGCCAGCAGTCCTCCACTAGCGATGGAGCTGTTTTTT.

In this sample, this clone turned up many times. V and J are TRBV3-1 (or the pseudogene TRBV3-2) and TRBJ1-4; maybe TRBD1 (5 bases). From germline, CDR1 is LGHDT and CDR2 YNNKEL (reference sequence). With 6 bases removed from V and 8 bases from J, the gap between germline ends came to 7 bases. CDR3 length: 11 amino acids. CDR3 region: CASRRGEKLFF. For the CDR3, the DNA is TGTGCCAGCAGGCGGGGGGAAAAACTGTTTTTT.

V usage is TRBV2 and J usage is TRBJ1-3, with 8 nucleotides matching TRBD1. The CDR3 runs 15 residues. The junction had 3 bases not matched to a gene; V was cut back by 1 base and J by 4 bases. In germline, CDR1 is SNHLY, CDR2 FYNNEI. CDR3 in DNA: TGTGCCAGCAGTGAAGGGACAGGGAGAGGAAACACCATATATTTT. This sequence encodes CASSEGTGRGNTIYF.

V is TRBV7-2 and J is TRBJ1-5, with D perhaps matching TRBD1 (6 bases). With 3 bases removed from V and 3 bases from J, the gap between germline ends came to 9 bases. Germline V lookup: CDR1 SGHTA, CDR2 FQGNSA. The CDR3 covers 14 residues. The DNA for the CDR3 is TGTGCCAGCAGCTTGGGACACGCCAATCAGCCCCAGCATTTT. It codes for CASSLGHANQPQHF.

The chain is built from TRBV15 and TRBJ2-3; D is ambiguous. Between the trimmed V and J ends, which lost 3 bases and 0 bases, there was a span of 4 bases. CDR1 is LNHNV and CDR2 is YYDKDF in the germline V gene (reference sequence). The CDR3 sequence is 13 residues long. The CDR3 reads CATSSLSTDTQYF. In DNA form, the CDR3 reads TGTGCCACCAGCAGTTTAAGCACAGATACGCAGTATTTT.

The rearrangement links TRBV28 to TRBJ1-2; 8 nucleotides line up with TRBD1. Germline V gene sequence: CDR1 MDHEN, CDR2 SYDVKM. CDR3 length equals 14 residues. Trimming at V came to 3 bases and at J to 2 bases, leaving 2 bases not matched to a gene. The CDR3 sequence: CASSFRTGNYGYTF. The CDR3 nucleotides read TGTGCCAGCAGTTTCCGGACAGGGAACTATGGCTACACCTTC.